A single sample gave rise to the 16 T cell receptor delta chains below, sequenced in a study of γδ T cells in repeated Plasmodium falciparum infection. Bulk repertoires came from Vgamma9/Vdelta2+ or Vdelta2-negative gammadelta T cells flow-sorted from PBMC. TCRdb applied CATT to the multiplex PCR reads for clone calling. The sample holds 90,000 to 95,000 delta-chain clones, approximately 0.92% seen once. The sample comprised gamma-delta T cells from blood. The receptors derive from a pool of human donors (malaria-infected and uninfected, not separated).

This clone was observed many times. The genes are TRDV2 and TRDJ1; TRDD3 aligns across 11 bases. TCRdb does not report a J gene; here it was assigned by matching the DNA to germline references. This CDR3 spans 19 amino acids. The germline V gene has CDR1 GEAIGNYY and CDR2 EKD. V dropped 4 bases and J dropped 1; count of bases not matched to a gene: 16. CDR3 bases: TGTGCCTGTGATCCCGTTACTGTACTGGGGGATAAGGTCACCGATAAACTCATCTTT. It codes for CACDPVTVLGDKVTDKLIF.

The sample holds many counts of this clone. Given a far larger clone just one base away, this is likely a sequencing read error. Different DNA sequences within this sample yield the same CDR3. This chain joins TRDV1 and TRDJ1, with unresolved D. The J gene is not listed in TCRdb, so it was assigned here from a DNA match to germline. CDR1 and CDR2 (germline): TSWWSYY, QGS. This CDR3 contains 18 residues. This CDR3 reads CALGERFFEYESSDKLIF. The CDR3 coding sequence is TGTGCTCTTGGGGAAAGGTTCTTCGAGTACGAGTCCTCCGACAAACTCATCTTT.

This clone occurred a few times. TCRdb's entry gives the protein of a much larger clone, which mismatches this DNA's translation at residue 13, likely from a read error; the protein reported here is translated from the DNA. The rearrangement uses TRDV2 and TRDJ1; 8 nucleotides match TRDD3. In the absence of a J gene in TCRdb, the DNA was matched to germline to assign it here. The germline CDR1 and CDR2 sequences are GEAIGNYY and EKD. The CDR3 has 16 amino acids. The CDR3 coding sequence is TGTGCCTGTGACGAAGTTTCGAGGGATACGACCGATAGACTCATCTTT. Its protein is CACDEVSRDTTDRLIF.

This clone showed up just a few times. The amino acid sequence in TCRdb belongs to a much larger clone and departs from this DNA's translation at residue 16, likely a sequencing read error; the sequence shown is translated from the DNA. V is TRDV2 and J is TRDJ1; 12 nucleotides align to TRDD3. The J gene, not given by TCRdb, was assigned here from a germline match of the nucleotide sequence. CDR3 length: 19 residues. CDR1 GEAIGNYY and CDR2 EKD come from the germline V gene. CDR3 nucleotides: TGTGCCTGTGACACCGAGTACTGGGGGATACACTTGGGCACCGATAGACTCATCTTT. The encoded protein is CACDTEYWGIHLGTDRLIF.

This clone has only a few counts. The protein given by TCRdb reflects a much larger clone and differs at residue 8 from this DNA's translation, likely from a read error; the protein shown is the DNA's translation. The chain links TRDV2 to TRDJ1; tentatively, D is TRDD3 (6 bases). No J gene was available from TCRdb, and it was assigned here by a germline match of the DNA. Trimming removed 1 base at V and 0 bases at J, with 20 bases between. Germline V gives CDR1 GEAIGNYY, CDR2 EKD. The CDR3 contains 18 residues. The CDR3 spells CACDTLSPGDPYTDKLIF. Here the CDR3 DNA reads TGTGCCTGTGACACTCTATCACCGGGGGACCCGTACACCGATAAACTCATCTTT.

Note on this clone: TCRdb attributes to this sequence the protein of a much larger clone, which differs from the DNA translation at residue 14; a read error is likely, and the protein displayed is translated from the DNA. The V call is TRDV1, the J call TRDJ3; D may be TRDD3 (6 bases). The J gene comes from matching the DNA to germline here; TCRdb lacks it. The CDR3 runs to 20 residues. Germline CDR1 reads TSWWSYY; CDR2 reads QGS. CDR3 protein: CALGEPPTYGWAWGTRQMFF. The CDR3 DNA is TGTGCTCTTGGGGAACCGCCTACGTACGGCTGGGCCTGGGGCACCCGACAGATGTTTTTC.

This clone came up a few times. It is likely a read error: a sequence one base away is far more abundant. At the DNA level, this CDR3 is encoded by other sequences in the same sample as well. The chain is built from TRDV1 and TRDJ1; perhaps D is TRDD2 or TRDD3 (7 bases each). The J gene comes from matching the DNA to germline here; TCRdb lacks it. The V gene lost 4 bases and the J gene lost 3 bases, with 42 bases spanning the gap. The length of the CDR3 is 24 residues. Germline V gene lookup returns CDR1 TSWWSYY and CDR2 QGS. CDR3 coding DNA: TGTGCTCTTGGGGCCACTCCGGCCTTCCTTGGGAGGGGGATTCGGGTTGGGCCCCCCGATAAACTCATCTTT. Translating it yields CALGATPAFLGRGIRVGPPDKLIF.

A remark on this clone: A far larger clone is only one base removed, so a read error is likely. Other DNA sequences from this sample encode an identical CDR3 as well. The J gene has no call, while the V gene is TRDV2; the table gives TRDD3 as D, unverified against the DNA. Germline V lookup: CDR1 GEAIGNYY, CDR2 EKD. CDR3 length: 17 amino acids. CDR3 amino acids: CACDPVLGVTPRDKLIF. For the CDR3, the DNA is TGTGCCTGTGACCCAGTACTGGGGGTCACCCCGAGGGATAAGCTCATCTTT.

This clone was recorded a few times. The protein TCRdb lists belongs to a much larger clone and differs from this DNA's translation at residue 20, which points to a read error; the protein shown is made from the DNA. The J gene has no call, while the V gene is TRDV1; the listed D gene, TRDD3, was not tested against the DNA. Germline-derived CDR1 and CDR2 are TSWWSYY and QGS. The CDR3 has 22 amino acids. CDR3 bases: TGTGCTCTTGGGGATGGTAGAGTCTCGGGGTTCTCGGGGGAACCTTACACCGATAAACCCATCTTT. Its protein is CALGDGRVSGFSGEPYTDKPIF.

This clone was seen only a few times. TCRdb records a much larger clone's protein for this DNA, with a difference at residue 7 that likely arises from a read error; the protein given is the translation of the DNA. The chain's CDR3 is CALGELSKLSLKVLGDTYYKLIF. Written as DNA, the CDR3 is TGTGCTCTTGGGGAACTTAGCAAATTATCCCTCAAAGTACTGGGGGATACTTACTATAAACTCATCTTT. The chain has TRDV1 and TRDJ1; 12 bases line up with TRDD3. TCRdb offers no J gene call, so here the DNA was matched to germline to obtain one. CDR1 is TSWWSYY, CDR2 QGS, per germline. The CDR3 has 23 residues. The J segment lost 6 bases and the V segment lost 0 bases, leaving 26 bases of the junction unmatched.

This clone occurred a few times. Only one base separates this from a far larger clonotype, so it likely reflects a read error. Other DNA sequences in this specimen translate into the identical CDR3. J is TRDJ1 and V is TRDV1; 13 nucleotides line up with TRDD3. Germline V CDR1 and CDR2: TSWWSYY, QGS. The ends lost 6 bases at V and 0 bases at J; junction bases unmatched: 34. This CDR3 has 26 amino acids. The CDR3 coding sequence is TGTGCTCTTGGTGACCTAACTTCCTTCAGTCGTACTGGGGGATACGCCCTCCTTACTTACACCGATAAACTCATCTTT. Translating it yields CALGDLTSFSRTGGYALLTYTDKLIF.

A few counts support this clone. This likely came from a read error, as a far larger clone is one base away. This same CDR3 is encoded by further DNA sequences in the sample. The CDR3 loop reads CACDTVGGGYAYEGPLIF. CDR3 DNA sequence: TGTGCCTGTGACACCGTTGGTGGGGGATACGCATACGAAGGACCCCTGATCTTT. The genes are TRDV2 and TRDJ4, with 11 bases fitting TRDD3. The J gene, not given by TCRdb, was assigned here from a germline match of the nucleotide sequence. V trimming: 0 bases; J trimming: 3 bases; junction bases outside the gene matches: 14. The germline V gene has CDR1 GEAIGNYY and CDR2 EKD. This CDR3 comprises 18 residues.

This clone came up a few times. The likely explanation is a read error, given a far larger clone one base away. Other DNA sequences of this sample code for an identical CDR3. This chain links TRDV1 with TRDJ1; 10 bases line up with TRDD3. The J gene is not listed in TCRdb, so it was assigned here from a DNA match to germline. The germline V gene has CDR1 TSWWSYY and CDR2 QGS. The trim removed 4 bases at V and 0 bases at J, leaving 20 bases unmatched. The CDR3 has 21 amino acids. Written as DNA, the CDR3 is TGTGCTCTTGGGGCCCTCGACCTTATTACTGGGGGATCCTTGTACACCGATAAACTCATCTTT. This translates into CALGALDLITGGSLYTDKLIF.

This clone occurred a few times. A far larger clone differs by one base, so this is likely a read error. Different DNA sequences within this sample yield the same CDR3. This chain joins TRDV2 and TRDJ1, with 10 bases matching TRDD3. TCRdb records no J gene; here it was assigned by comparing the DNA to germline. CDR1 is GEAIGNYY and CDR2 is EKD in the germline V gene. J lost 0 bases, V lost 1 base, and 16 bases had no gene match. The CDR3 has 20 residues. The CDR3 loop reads CACDTGERTGGLPYTDKLIF. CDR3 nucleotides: TGTGCCTGTGACACAGGTGAACGTACTGGGGGATTGCCGTACACCGATAAACTCATCTTT.

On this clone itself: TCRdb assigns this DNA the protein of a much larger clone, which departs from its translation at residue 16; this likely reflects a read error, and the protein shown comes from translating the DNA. The CDR3 loop is CALGELAPNSVTHWGRLIF. The DNA of the CDR3 is TGTGCTCTTGGGGAACTAGCTCCGAACTCGGTTACACATTGGGGTAGACTCATCTTT. The chain links TRDV1 to TRDJ1; TRDD3 might be the D (5 bases). V lost 0 bases and J 10 bases, leaving 30 bases between the germline ends. CDR3 length: 19 residues. CDR1 is TSWWSYY and CDR2 is QGS in the germline V gene.

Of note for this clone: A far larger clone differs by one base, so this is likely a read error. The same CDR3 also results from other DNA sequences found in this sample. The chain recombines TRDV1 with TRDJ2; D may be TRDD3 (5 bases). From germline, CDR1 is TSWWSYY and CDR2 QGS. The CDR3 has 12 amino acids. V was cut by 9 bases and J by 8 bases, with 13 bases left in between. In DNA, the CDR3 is TGTGCTCTCGCCGCGGGGACGGCACAACTCTTCTTT. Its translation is CALAAGTAQLFF.